The present T cell receptor beta chain was sequenced within a study of molecular identifiers for immune sequencing clone quantification. Germline V CDR1 and CDR2: MDHEN, SYDVKM. The germline V and J ends were trimmed by 5 bases and 6 bases, with 8 bases remaining between them. The CDR3 is 11 amino acids. This clonotype was detected a few times. MiXCR, applied by TCRdb to the PCR reads, yields one record per CDR3 protein. The data show some 580,000 distinct CDR3 sequences, roughly 27% seen once. The sequence derives from a human donor in good health. Some libraries in this study had Jurkat cell RNA spiked in. The chain carries TRBV28 and TRBJ2-7; no firm D call. Sequences were obtained from naive CD8+ T cells from blood, with Jurkat cell RNA spiked in. Regarding subset: FACS-sorted CD8+CD4-CCR7+CD45RA+ naive T cells. The CDR3 DNA reads as TGTGCCAGCAGTCTTGGGTGCGAGCAGTACTTC. It specifies CASSLGCEQYF.